The next 28 T cell receptor beta chains were all read from a single sample in a study of CD4+ T cells in melanoma. TCRdb's table, derived via immunoSEQ multiplex PCR, lists solely in-frame clones and lacks some. The table has some 120,000 clones, 92% seen once; the top ten hold approximately 3.5%. The sequenced material came from peripheral blood. These receptors originate from a human donor with melanoma.

The genes are TRBV4-3 and TRBJ2-7; D unresolved. The CDR3 sequence is 13 residues long. CDR1 is LGHNA and CDR2 is YSLEER in the germline V gene. The V gene lost 4 bases and the J gene lost 2 bases, with 9 bases spanning the gap. CDR3 loop: CASSRATTYEQYF. CDR3 nucleotides: TGCGCCAGCAGCCGAGCTACCACCTACGAGCAGTACTTC.

This chain uses TRBV9 with TRBJ2-5, with 12 bases identical to TRBD2. The V gene end was trimmed by 0 bases and the J gene end by 4 bases; junction bases not matched to a gene: 1. Germline-derived CDR1 and CDR2 are SGDLS and YYNGEE. The CDR3 sequence is 15 residues long. CDR3 protein: CASSVASGGGETQYF. Here the CDR3 DNA reads TGTGCCAGCAGCGTAGCTAGCGGGGGGGGAGAGACCCAGTACTTC.

The chain combines TRBV28 with TRBJ1-4, with unresolved D. Trimming shortened V by 10 bases and J by 8 bases, and 11 bases separated the two germline ends. This CDR3 has 11 residues. Looked up from germline, CDR1 is MDHEN and CDR2 is SYDVKM. The CDR3 reads CATQAGEKLFF. The DNA for the CDR3 is TGTGCCACCCAGGCCGGCGAAAAACTGTTTTTT. Full variable domain (missing parts from reference TRBV28 and TRBJ1-4): DVKVTQSSRYLVKRTGEKVFLECVQDMDHENMFWYRQDPGLGLRLIYFSYDVKMKEKGDIPEGYSVSREKKERFSLILESASTNQTSMYLCATQAGEKLFFGSGTQLSVL.

V gene TRBV27 combines with J gene TRBJ1-2, with D possibly matching TRBD1 (6 bases). The ends were cut back, 4 bases at V and 5 bases at J, with 17 bases in the middle. This CDR3 spans 15 amino acids. Germline V gene lookup returns CDR1 MNHEY and CDR2 SMNVEV (reference sequence). CDR3 in DNA: TGTGCCAGCAGTTCGTCCCCGGGGGCCGGGTATGGCTACACCTTC. It is translated as CASSSSPGAGYGYTF.

The chain has TRBV11-2 and TRBJ2-3, with D uncertain. The CDR3 runs to 11 residues. V lost 5 bases and J 4 bases, leaving 4 bases between the germline ends. Germline V gene data show CDR1 as SGHAT and CDR2 as FQNNGV. The CDR3 region is CASSQADTQYF. The CDR3 region has the DNA TGTGCCAGCAGCCAAGCAGATACGCAGTATTTT. Complete variable domain (other parts from reference TRBV11-2 and TRBJ2-3): EAGVAQSPRYKIIEKRQSVAFWCNPISGHATLYWYQQILGQGPKLLIQFQNNGVVDDSQLPKDRFSAERLKGVDSTLKIQPAKLEDSAVYLCASSQADTQYFGPGTRLTVL.

V gene TRBV27 combines with J gene TRBJ1-1; D might be TRBD1 (5 bases). The germline V gene encodes CDR1 MNHEY and CDR2 SMNVEV (reference sequence). Trimming removed 3 bases from V and 2 bases from J, with 16 bases in between. The CDR3 totals 16 residues. The CDR3 region is CASSFSTGTGNTEAFF. CDR3 nucleotides: TGTGCCAGCAGTTTTTCAACCGGGACGGGCAACACTGAAGCTTTCTTT.

The sample holds one count of this clone. J is TRBJ2-7 and V is TRBV18, with D unclear. Germline V gene data show CDR1 as KGHSH and CDR2 as LQKENI. The CDR3 totals 13 residues. Trimming took off 6 bases at V and 12 bases at J, with 21 bases between the two ends. The CDR3: CASSPKTESGWYF. The DNA of the CDR3 is TGTGCCAGCTCCCCTAAGACCGAGTCAGGTTGGTACTTC.

This clone has at least ten counts. The chain joins TRBV5-6 to TRBJ1-5, with D perhaps matching TRBD1 (6 bases). The V end lost 0 bases, the J end lost 0 bases, and 10 bases lay between the germline ends. Germline V lookup: CDR1 SGHDT, CDR2 YYEEEE. The CDR3 totals 16 residues. CDR3 in amino acids: CASSLGGLGSNQPQHF. CDR3 bases: TGTGCCAGCAGCTTGGGGGGGCTCGGTAGCAATCAGCCCCAGCATTTT.

This sequence joins TRBV19 and TRBJ2-7, with D tentatively TRBD1 or TRBD2 (5 bases each). The germline CDR1 and CDR2 sequences are LNHDA and SQIVND (reference sequence). The CDR3 has 14 amino acids. The germline V and J ends were trimmed by 9 bases and 2 bases, with 17 bases remaining between them. CDR3 loop: CARGEGAEPYEQYF. The CDR3 region has the DNA TGTGCCAGAGGGGAAGGAGCGGAACCCTACGAGCAGTACTTC.

This clone has only one observation. The chain recombines TRBV7-8 with TRBJ2-1; possibly TRBD2 for D (6 bases). Trimming took 7 bases from V and 2 from J, leaving 18 bases between them. Germline CDR1 and CDR2: SGHVS and FQNEAQ. CDR3 length: 16 amino acids. The CDR3 region is CASTTNGGVTYNEQFF. In nucleotides, the CDR3 is TGTGCCAGCACCACCAACGGCGGGGTCACCTACAATGAGCAGTTCTTC. Full variable domain (rest looked up from reference TRBV7-8 and TRBJ2-1): GAGVSQSPRYKVAKRGQDVALRCDPISGHVSLFWYQQALGQGPEFLTYFQNEAQLDKSGLPSDRFFAERPEGSVSTLKIQRTQQEDSAVYLCASTTNGGVTYNEQFFGPGTRLTVL.

The DNA of the CDR3 is TGCGCCAGCAGCCAACCCAGGACAGGGAGAAGAACTGAAGCTTTCTTT. This sequence encodes CASSQPRTGRRTEAFF. The gene calls are TRBV4-1 and TRBJ1-1, with 8 bases matching TRBD1. The CDR3 runs to 16 residues. Germline values: CDR1 MGHRA, CDR2 YSYEKL. Unmatched junction bases numbered 10, after V lost 2 bases and J lost 5 bases.

This chain links TRBV7-2 with TRBJ2-5; TRBD1 matches 11 bases. After removal of 5 bases from V and 5 bases from J, the junction contained 7 bases not matched to a gene. Germline CDR1 reads SGHTA; CDR2 reads FQGNSA. The CDR3 is 15 amino acids. The CDR3 loop reads CASSQGQGVWETQYF. As DNA, the CDR3 is TGTGCCAGCAGCCAGGGACAGGGGGTTTGGGAGACCCAGTACTTC. Based on the CDR3 plus reference TRBV7-2 and TRBJ2-5, the full variable domain is GAGVSQSPSNKVTEKGKDVELRCDPISGHTALYWYRQSLGQGLEFLIYFQGNSAPDKSGLPSDRFSAERTGGSVSTLTIQRTQQEDSAVYLCASSQGQGVWETQYFGPGTRLLVL.

The CDR3 nucleotides are TGCAGCGCCGGACAGGGAGGTGCCGGGGAGCTGTTTTTT. Encoded protein: CSAGQGGAGELFF. The chain links TRBV29-1 to TRBJ2-2; 8 nucleotides match TRBD1. Germline CDR1 is SQVTM and CDR2 is ANQGSEA. The V segment lost 7 bases and the J segment 6 bases; nucleotides outside the gene matches: 7. The CDR3 consists of 13 residues.

V gene TRBV7-9 combines with J gene TRBJ2-7, with D maybe TRBD2 (6 bases). V was pared by 5 bases and J by 2 bases, with 10 bases between. CDR3 length equals 13 residues. Germline values: CDR1 SEHNR, CDR2 FQNEAQ (reference sequence). The CDR3: CASSKAGPYEQYF. CDR3 in DNA: TGTGCCAGCAGCAAAGCGGGTCCCTACGAGCAGTACTTC. The variable domain in full, completed from reference TRBV7-9 and TRBJ2-7, reads DTGVSQNPRHKITKRGQNVTFRCDPISEHNRLYWYRQTLGQGPEFLTYFQNEAQLEKSRLLSDRFSAERPKGSFSTLEIQRTEQGDSAMYLCASSKAGPYEQYFGPGTRLTVT.

This sequence joins TRBV7-2 and TRBJ2-3; D is perhaps TRBD2 (6 bases). The CDR3 runs 16 residues. Germline CDR1 and CDR2: SGHTA and FQGNSA. V was shortened by 4 bases and J by 2 bases, with 16 bases between the two germline ends. CDR3 bases: TGTGCCAGCAGCTGGGGGGTCGGGACCCACACAGATACGCAGTATTTT. It is translated as CASSWGVGTHTDTQYF.

The V and J genes are TRBV19 and TRBJ2-1, with TRBD2 matching over 10 bases. V gave up 3 bases and J gave up 8 bases; unmatched junction bases: 7. There are 15 residues in the CDR3. The germline V gene has CDR1 LNHDA and CDR2 SQIVND (reference sequence). The CDR3: CASSIKREGRDEQFF. The CDR3 coding sequence is TGTGCCAGTAGTATTAAGCGGGAGGGCCGCGATGAGCAGTTCTTC. The full variable domain, rest sourced from reference TRBV19 and TRBJ2-1, is DGGITQSPKYLFRKEGQNVTLSCEQNLNHDAMYWYRQDPGQGLRLIYYSQIVNDFQKGDIAEGYSVSREKKESFPLTVTSAQKNPTAFYLCASSIKREGRDEQFFGPGTRLTVL.

The chain joins TRBV10-3 to TRBJ2-3; TRBD2 might be the D (5 bases). Trimming took 3 bases from V and 0 from J, leaving 16 bases between them. Germline V gene sequence: CDR1 ENHRY, CDR2 SYGVKD. The CDR3 extends over 17 amino acids. CDR3 in DNA: TGTGCCATCAGTGACCGTGGACTCACCTACAGCACAGATACGCAGTATTTT. Protein product: CAISDRGLTYSTDTQYF.

V usage is TRBV18 and J usage is TRBJ2-7; 7 bases are shared with TRBD1. The CDR3 totals 15 residues. Losses at the gene ends were 3 bases for V and 2 bases for J; bases not matched to a gene: 7. In germline, CDR1 is KGHSH, CDR2 LQKENI. Here the CDR3 reads CASSPPGQATYEQYF. CDR3 in DNA: TGTGCCAGCTCACCCCCAGGACAGGCCACCTACGAGCAGTACTTC.

The chain carries TRBV19 and TRBJ1-1; D perhaps matches TRBD1 (5 bases). The V end lost 5 bases, the J end lost 7 bases, and 11 bases lay between the germline ends. Germline V gene data show CDR1 as LNHDA and CDR2 as SQIVND (reference sequence). The CDR3 sequence is 12 residues long. This CDR3 reads CASSGQGVEAFF. CDR3 sequence (DNA): TGTGCCAGTAGTGGTCAGGGAGTTGAAGCTTTCTTT.

The chain employs TRBV4-3 and TRBJ2-2; D is ambiguous. Germline V lookup: CDR1 LGHNA, CDR2 YSLEER. This CDR3 has 15 residues. Trimming stripped 2 bases from V and 6 bases from J, with 13 bases between. The CDR3 protein is CASSQFALSPGELFF. The CDR3 DNA is TGCGCCAGCAGCCAATTCGCCCTCTCCCCCGGGGAGCTGTTTTTT.

The chain links TRBV5-1 to TRBJ2-7; TRBD2 might be the D (6 bases). V lost 4 bases to trimming and J lost 0 bases, with 11 bases between them. CDR1 is SGHRS, CDR2 YFSETQ, per germline. The CDR3 is 14 residues long. This CDR3 reads CASSARGISYEQYF. CDR3 sequence (DNA): TGCGCCAGCAGCGCGCGGGGTATCTCCTACGAGCAGTACTTC.

The CDR3 coding sequence is TGTGCCAGCAGCTTAGAAGGGGGCGCCTATAATTCACCCCTCCACTTT. Translation: CASSLEGGAYNSPLHF. The V and J genes are TRBV7-2 and TRBJ1-6; 7 bases line up with TRBD1. The CDR3 is 16 residues long. From germline, CDR1 is SGHTA and CDR2 FQGNSA. Losses at the gene ends were 1 base for V and 2 bases for J; bases not matched to a gene: 2.

The table lists this clone with a few counts. J is TRBJ1-2 and V is TRBV28, with 7 bases that match TRBD1. CDR1 is MDHEN and CDR2 is SYDVKM in the germline V gene. CDR3 length equals 15 residues. The trim removed 6 bases at V and 8 bases at J, leaving 15 bases unmatched. CDR3 nucleotide sequence: TGTGCCAGCAGACCCTCGGCGGACAGGTGGGGAGGCTACACCTTC. Residues: CASRPSADRWGGYTF.

The chain links TRBV7-3 to TRBJ1-1; no clear D. The ends were cut back, 6 bases at V and 1 base at J, with 9 bases in the middle. The CDR3 covers 13 residues. CDR1 is SGHTA and CDR2 is FQGTGA in the germline V gene. The DNA for the CDR3 is TGTGCCAGCAGTTATACACCGAACACTGAAGCTTTCTTT. This encodes CASSYTPNTEAFF.

In DNA, the CDR3 is TGTGCCAGCAGGGCCTTCCGGGACAGTGCCTCCTTAGCCAAAAACATTCAGTACTTC. Translating gives CASRAFRDSASLAKNIQYF. The chain has TRBV2 and TRBJ2-4; TRBD1 matches at 7 bases. Germline V CDR1 and CDR2: SNHLY, FYNNEI. V trimming: 6 bases; J trimming: 0 bases; junction bases outside the gene matches: 17. This CDR3 contains 19 residues. Full variable domain (remainder filled in from reference TRBV2 and TRBJ2-4): EPEVTQTPSHQVTQMGQEVILRCVPISNHLYFYWYRQILGQKVEFLVSFYNNEISEKSEIFDDQFSVERPDGSNFTLKIRSTKLEDSAMYFCASRAFRDSASLAKNIQYFGAGTRLSVL.

The genes are TRBV4-3 and TRBJ2-7; 9 bases agree with TRBD1. Germline V gene lookup returns CDR1 LGHNA and CDR2 YSLEER. J gave up 4 bases and V 0 bases, and 10 bases lay outside the gene matches. The CDR3 covers 17 residues. In nucleotides, the CDR3 is TGCGCCAGCAGCCAAGAACAAGGACAGGGGTTTTCGTACGAGCAGTACTTC. It codes for CASSQEQGQGFSYEQYF.

The V call is TRBV6-6, the J call TRBJ1-2, with D tentatively TRBD1 (6 bases). Germline V gives CDR1 MNHNY, CDR2 SVGAGI (reference sequence). The CDR3 loop spans 16 amino acids. Trimming removed 0 bases from V and 5 bases from J, with 16 bases in between. The CDR3 coding sequence is TGTGCCAGCAGTTACTCTACATCCGGGACAAAATATGGCTACACCTTC. Translating it yields CASSYSTSGTKYGYTF.

This clone appeared a single time. V gene TRBV7-9 combines with J gene TRBJ2-1, with D hard to call. The germline V and J ends were trimmed by 0 bases and 5 bases, with 5 bases remaining between them. The germline V gene encodes CDR1 SEHNR and CDR2 FQNEAQ (reference sequence). The CDR3 runs 13 residues. CDR3 bases: TGTGCCAGCAGCTTAGCGGGAAACAATGAGCAGTTCTTC. Its protein product is CASSLAGNNEQFF.